Listed below are T cell receptor beta chains from one sample, sequenced in a study of Ad26.COV2.S vaccination and SARS-CoV-2 variants. Measured with immunoSEQ multiplex PCR; TCRdb has only the in-frame clones, and not every one. Here the sample spans around 100,000 clones, about four fifths being singletons. Sample: peripheral blood, taken after recovery from COVID-19. The receptors stem from a human donor who had recovered from COVID-19. The CDR3 runs from the conserved cysteine through the conserved F or W. A D gene is named only where the DNA matches it firmly. Clone size appears in some rows only: once, few, many, or a class for an expanded clone.

cdr3_length	d_call	j_call	clone_size	v_call	cdr3_aa	cdr3_nt
13	.	TRBJ1-1	.	TRBV18	CASSPDGYTEAFF	TGTGCCAGCTCACCCGACGGCTACACTGAAGCTTTCTTT
14	.	TRBJ2-6	.	TRBV19	CASSRSPGANVLTF	TGTGCCAGTAGTCGGAGCCCTGGGGCCAACGTCCTGACTTTC
15	.	TRBJ2-1	.	TRBV10-2	CASSEGEAEYNEQFF	TGCGCCAGCAGTGAGGGGGAGGCGGAGTACAATGAGCAGTTCTTC
15	TRBD2	TRBJ2-3	.	TRBV4-1	CASSQISGAPDTQYF	TGCGCCAGCAGCCAAATTAGCGGGGCACCAGATACGCAGTATTTT
15	.	TRBJ1-5	.	TRBV28	CASSQTAGSNQPQHF	TGTGCCAGCAGTCAGACCGCAGGGTCCAATCAGCCCCAGCATTTT
14	.	TRBJ2-2	once	TRBV5-4	CASSLLTDTGELFF	TGTGCCAGCAGCCTTTTGACGGACACCGGGGAGCTGTTTTTT
16	.	TRBJ1-2	.	TRBV11-2	CASSLDLTVTNYGYTF	TGTGCCAGCAGCTTAGATCTTACAGTTACTAACTATGGCTACACCTTC
14	.	TRBJ2-1	once	TRBV29-1	CSVDLQGSYNEQFF	TGCAGCGTTGACCTCCAGGGGAGCTACAATGAGCAGTTCTTC
18	.	TRBJ2-1	once	TRBV14	CASRTAGVPSDRRHEQFF	TGTGCCAGCAGAACAGCGGGCGTACCAAGTGATCGTCGACATGAGCAGTTCTTC
13	.	TRBJ2-3	.	TRBV19	CASSAGGTDTQYF	TGTGCCAGTAGTGCAGGGGGCACAGATACGCAGTATTTT
13	TRBD1	TRBJ2-7	.	TRBV6-6	CASSYRQGWEQYF	TGTGCCAGCAGTTACCGACAGGGGTGGGAGCAGTACTTC
11	TRBD1	TRBJ1-2	.	TRBV29-1	CSVTGTAGYTF	TGCAGCGTTACCGGGACAGCGGGCTACACCTTC
16	.	TRBJ1-2	.	TRBV11-3	CASSSDRGPGVYGYTF	TGTGCCAGCAGCTCCGATAGGGGCCCAGGGGTCTATGGCTACACCTTC
15	TRBD2	TRBJ2-3	.	TRBV6-5	CASSSRFKAGGTQYF	TGTGCCAGCAGTTCCCGATTTAAGGCGGGAGGTACGCAGTATTTT
13	.	TRBJ2-1	.	TRBV4-1	CASSQDAVGPEFF	TGCGCCAGCAGCCAAGATGCCGTGGGACCGGAGTTCTTC
15	.	TRBJ2-5	.	TRBV28	CASSFLQTAQETQYF	TGTGCCAGCAGTTTTCTTCAAACGGCCCAAGAGACCCAGTACTTC
14	TRBD1	TRBJ2-5	.	TRBV5-6	CASSLAGGMETQYF	TGTGCCAGCAGCTTGGCAGGGGGCATGGAGACCCAGTACTTC
16	TRBD1	TRBJ1-2	many	TRBV6-2/TRBV6-3	CASSFSFRDSDYGYTF	TGTGCCAGCAGCTTTTCCTTTCGGGACAGTGACTATGGCTACACCTTC
13	.	TRBJ2-1	.	TRBV19	CASGQTILNEQFF	TGTGCCAGTGGACAGACGATACTCAATGAGCAGTTCTTC
14	.	TRBJ2-1	.	TRBV15	CATSSGQLRDEQFF	TGTGCCACCAGCAGTGGACAGCTAAGGGATGAGCAGTTCTTC
14	TRBD2	TRBJ2-7	.	TRBV6-5	CASRQGLADYEQYF	TGTGCCAGCAGACAGGGACTAGCGGACTACGAGCAGTACTTC
17	.	TRBJ1-4	few	TRBV11-3	CASSLGRALATNEKLFF	TGTGCCAGCAGCTTAGGACGGGCGCTAGCAACTAATGAAAAACTGTTTTTT
15	.	TRBJ2-7	.	TRBV5-1	CASSSFDSRRDEQYF	TGCGCCAGCAGCTCGTTTGACAGCAGGCGGGACGAGCAGTACTTC
13	.	TRBJ2-2	.	TRBV5-6	CASSLAGLRELFF	TGTGCCAGCAGCTTGGCAGGTCTCCGGGAGCTGTTTTTT
14	TRBD1	TRBJ1-5	once	TRBV28	CASSRDRGGQPQHF	TGTGCCAGCAGTAGGGACAGGGGAGGTCAGCCCCAGCATTTT
15	TRBD1	TRBJ2-7	few	TRBV4-3	CASSQAGQGTYEQYF	TGCGCCAGCAGCCAAGCCGGACAGGGAACCTACGAGCAGTACTTC
16	TRBD1	TRBJ2-2	.	TRBV11-3	CASSQGQGSNTGELFF	TGTGCCAGCAGCCAGGGACAGGGGAGTAACACCGGGGAGCTGTTTTTT
16	.	TRBJ2-1	.	TRBV5-6	CASSLGYSPITGEQFF	TGTGCCAGCAGCTTGGGTTACAGCCCAATAACAGGTGAGCAGTTCTTC
14	.	TRBJ2-5	.	TRBV27	CASSLSRVGQTQYF	TGTGCCAGCAGTTTATCCAGGGTGGGGCAGACCCAGTACTTC
15	.	TRBJ1-5	.	TRBV27	CASSLDGDGNQPQHF	TGTGCCAGCAGTTTAGATGGGGATGGGAATCAGCCCCAGCATTTT